The present entry profiles one T cell receptor (beta chain) with its context. This clone was observed a few times. The specificity of this receptor is unknown. Within one base of it there is no much larger clone, and no base qualities were kept. A MiSeq instrument was used for deep resolution sequencing, which targeted depths ranging from 1 in 1 million up to 1 in 200,000 T cells, with coverage averaging 10x for each clonotype. TCR beta libraries were generated with the immunoSEQ hsTCRB Kit. The original pipeline was this. Data were analyzed with ImmunoSEQ Data Assistant and ImmunoSEQ Analyzer, with V, D and J genes assigned per IMGT definitions. Clonality, which ranges from 0 to 1, was calculated by subtracting the normalized Shannon entropy of productive rearrangement frequencies from one. Only overrepresented clonotypes making up at least 0.05% of each patient's repertoire were included in the public clonotype analysis. Repertoires from 10 to 15 age-matched healthy donors in immuneACCESS were used as clonality controls. TCRdb provides this immuneACCESS table in a form limited to in-frame rearrangements. Some clones are lacking; in checked studies, under half of them reflect an unresolved V gene, and why the rest are absent is not known. D and trimming were read from the DNA, whereas the V and J calls and clone size are those reported in that table. Counted in this sample were about 130,000 clones; 70% to 80% of them appeared once. Roughly 13% of the sample lies in the top ten.

These data originate in a study of cytotoxic CD8 clonotypes in ibrutinib-treated CLL (dated by TCRdb to about 2021). With regard to the full study: In this cohort, 15 patients were treatment-naive and ten to twelve were relapsed/refractory, while roughly 17 had unmutated IGHV. On average, each sample yielded around 270,000 productive templates and around 100,000 productive rearrangements. Response samples were taken after a median of roughly eleven months on treatment, ranging from about 6 to 36 months. Cryopreserved peripheral blood mononuclear cells were collected before treatment, at response, and at either disease progression or sustained remission. Patients were still on ibrutinib when every remission and progressive disease sample was collected. Of the 86 participants in the trial, about 25 had longitudinal samples available. Responses were partial in around 25 patients and complete in 2; after median around 72 months follow-up, about 14 stayed in remission and some twelve progressed. The study at large found these results: Lymph node repertoires were not examined, and the timing of sampling was not matched between patients in sustained remission and those whose disease progressed. Clonality rose at ibrutinib response, remained stable during sustained remission, and dropped back toward baseline at progression. Baseline clonality was found to be higher than that of age-matched healthy donors and was strongly correlated with circulating CD8+ T-cell counts. Public clonotypes were rare and either contracted or stayed stable during treatment, and the rise in clonality at ibrutinib response reflected the expansion of private clonotypes.

The time point tag for this specimen amounts to: about 11 months on ibrutinib. For TCR beta library preparation, 1.5 to 2 micrograms of genomic DNA was extracted from cryopreserved PBMCs. Longitudinal blood samples from CLL patients on ibrutinib monotherapy were analyzed using high-throughput TCR beta sequencing. The patients took part in an open-label, single-center phase 2 trial of ibrutinib monotherapy. V is cut by 3 bases and J by 4 bases, and the space between the germline ends is 11 bases. CDR1 and CDR2 are drawn from the germline V gene (reference sequence): GTSNPN, SVGIG. The CDR3 holds 13 amino acids from the cysteine to the phenylalanine. Only CDR3 DNA is held: 39 bases, read in frame from base 1.

The rearranged segments are TRBV30 and TRBJ2-3; the D gene is not confidently resolved. The TCR comes from a human donor with chronic lymphocytic leukemia. Sequenced material: PBMCs, taken after 12 months of ibrutinib treatment. The base sequence is TGTGCCTGGAGGACCGCGCCTGCAGATACGCAGTATTTT. This is translated as CAWRTAPADTQYF.